Listed below are T cell receptor beta chains from one sample, sequenced in a study of CD8 T cells in Susac syndrome. TCRdb reprocessed the immunoSEQ multiplex PCR reads with MiXCR, giving one entry per CDR3 protein. Among roughly 50,000 distinct CDR3 sequences, 93% were seen once, and the ten largest hold roughly 0.58%. Material for sequencing was CD8+ T cells from PBMCs. These receptors all come from a human donor in good health. The CDR3 runs from the conserved cysteine through the conserved F or W. D genes are given only for firm matches. Size is omitted from some rows. Given values are once, few, many or a class for expanded clones.

D gene: NA
J gene: TRBJ2-5
V gene: TRBV7-6
clone size: NA
CDR3 protein: CASSPPALGEETQYF
CDR3 DNA: TGTGCCAGCAGCCCACCCGCACTCGGGGAAGAGACCCAGTACTTC

D gene: TRBD1
J gene: TRBJ1-1
V gene: TRBV15
clone size: NA
CDR3 protein: CATSRPGQGMNTEAFF
CDR3 DNA: TGTGCCACCAGCAGACCGGGACAGGGGATGAACACTGAAGCTTTCTTT

D gene: TRBD1
J gene: TRBJ2-7
V gene: TRBV7-9
clone size: once
CDR3 protein: CASSPTGTDYEQYF
CDR3 DNA: TGTGCCAGCAGCCCCACCGGGACAGACTACGAGCAGTACTTC

D gene: NA
J gene: TRBJ2-7
V gene: TRBV7-6
clone size: once
CDR3 protein: CASSHLENEQYF
CDR3 DNA: TGTGCCAGCAGCCACCTAGAAAACGAGCAGTACTTC

D gene: NA
J gene: TRBJ1-1
V gene: TRBV27
clone size: NA
CDR3 protein: CASRPMGNTEAFF
CDR3 DNA: TGTGCCAGCAGGCCCATGGGGAACACTGAAGCTTTCTTT

D gene: NA
J gene: TRBJ2-1
V gene: TRBV28
clone size: once
CDR3 protein: CASSWLGMNEQFF
CDR3 DNA: TGTGCCAGCAGCTGGTTGGGAATGAATGAGCAGTTCTTC

D gene: NA
J gene: TRBJ2-7
V gene: TRBV18
clone size: NA
CDR3 protein: CASSPRAVTYEQYF
CDR3 DNA: TGTGCCAGCTCACCAAGGGCGGTCACCTACGAGCAGTACTTC

D gene: NA
J gene: TRBJ2-1
V gene: TRBV29-1
clone size: NA
CDR3 protein: CSVEDLESGYEQFF
CDR3 DNA: TGCAGCGTTGAAGATCTAGAAAGTGGCTATGAGCAGTTCTTC

D gene: TRBD2
J gene: TRBJ2-7
V gene: TRBV13
clone size: NA
CDR3 protein: CASSSRTSGTVEQYF
CDR3 DNA: TGTGCCAGCAGCTCGCGGACTAGCGGGACGGTCGAGCAGTACTTC

D gene: NA
J gene: TRBJ1-4
V gene: TRBV27
clone size: NA
CDR3 protein: CASSHNEKLFF
CDR3 DNA: TGTGCCAGCAGTCACAATGAAAAACTGTTTTTT

D gene: NA
J gene: TRBJ1-1
V gene: TRBV27
clone size: NA
CDR3 protein: CASSLQGHTEAFF
CDR3 DNA: TGTGCCAGCAGCCTACAGGGTCACACTGAAGCTTTCTTT

D gene: NA
J gene: TRBJ2-5
V gene: TRBV20-1
clone size: NA
CDR3 protein: CSAPLWGREETQYF
CDR3 DNA: TGCAGTGCTCCTTTGTGGGGTAGAGAAGAGACCCAGTACTTC

D gene: NA
J gene: TRBJ1-4
V gene: TRBV7-9
clone size: NA
CDR3 protein: CASSPPGEGGEKLFF
CDR3 DNA: TGTGCCAGCAGCCCACCTGGAGAGGGAGGGGAAAAACTGTTTTTT

D gene: NA
J gene: TRBJ2-1
V gene: TRBV6-1
clone size: once
CDR3 protein: CASSRSSLAPYNEQFF
CDR3 DNA: TGTGCCAGCAGTCGCTCCTCACTCGCCCCCTACAATGAGCAGTTCTTC

D gene: TRBD1
J gene: TRBJ2-7
V gene: TRBV29-1
clone size: few
CDR3 protein: CSVGQGAYEQYF
CDR3 DNA: TGCAGCGTCGGACAGGGGGCCTACGAGCAGTACTTC

D gene: TRBD2
J gene: TRBJ2-3
V gene: TRBV4-1
clone size: NA
CDR3 protein: CASSQGLAGGPTDTQYF
CDR3 DNA: TGCGCCAGCAGCCAAGGACTAGCGGGGGGACCCACAGATACGCAGTATTTT

D gene: NA
J gene: TRBJ1-1
V gene: TRBV12-3/TRBV12-4
clone size: NA
CDR3 protein: CASSLGGRTEAFF
CDR3 DNA: TGTGCCAGCAGTTTAGGGGGTAGGACTGAAGCTTTCTTT

D gene: NA
J gene: TRBJ2-1
V gene: TRBV5-5
clone size: NA
CDR3 protein: CASSLGAAYYNEQFF
CDR3 DNA: TGTGCCAGCAGCTTGGGGGCAGCTTACTACAATGAGCAGTTCTTC

D gene: NA
J gene: TRBJ2-1
V gene: TRBV14
clone size: NA
CDR3 protein: CASSQDKRRYALDNEQFF
CDR3 DNA: TGTGCCAGCAGCCAAGATAAGCGTCGGTACGCCCTTGACAATGAGCAGTTCTTC

D gene: NA
J gene: TRBJ2-1
V gene: TRBV24-1
clone size: NA
CDR3 protein: CATSEFIQGRNEQFF
CDR3 DNA: TGTGCCACCAGTGAGTTTATACAGGGGAGGAATGAGCAGTTCTTC

D gene: NA
J gene: TRBJ2-7
V gene: TRBV3-1
clone size: NA
CDR3 protein: CASSSNTKSSHYEQYF
CDR3 DNA: TGTGCCAGCAGCTCAAATACCAAGTCTAGCCATTACGAGCAGTACTTC

D gene: TRBD2
J gene: TRBJ2-7
V gene: TRBV28
clone size: NA
CDR3 protein: CASSTFSGIAVQYF
CDR3 DNA: TGTGCCAGCAGCACCTTTAGCGGGATAGCGGTGCAGTACTTC

D gene: NA
J gene: TRBJ1-2
V gene: TRBV7-9
clone size: NA
CDR3 protein: CASSLGVGNYGYTF
CDR3 DNA: TGTGCCAGCAGCTTAGGTGTCGGAAACTATGGCTACACCTTC

D gene: NA
J gene: TRBJ2-3
V gene: TRBV15
clone size: NA
CDR3 protein: CATSRDRRDTQYF
CDR3 DNA: TGTGCCACCAGCAGAGATCGGCGAGATACGCAGTATTTT

D gene: NA
J gene: TRBJ2-1
V gene: TRBV6-2/TRBV6-3
clone size: NA
CDR3 protein: CASSYAHILGEQFF
CDR3 DNA: TGTGCCAGCAGTTACGCCCACATATTGGGGGAGCAGTTCTTC